One and the same sample provided the 3 T cell receptor beta chains below, sequenced in a study of T-cell reconstitution after alpha-beta-depleted transplantation in children. It was with unique molecular identifiers that the TCRbeta library was prepared. TCRdb ran MiXCR on the PCR reads and lists one entry per CDR3 protein. The repertoire has 450,000 to 600,000 distinct CDR3 sequences, about 16% of them found once; the top ten carry approximately 3%. This sample comprised PBMCs from the stem cell graft donor, obtained from the stem cell graft. Source of these receptors: a human donor who donated a stem cell graft to a child with acute lymphoblastic leukemia.

This clonotype has just a few counts. The genes are TRBV2 and TRBJ2-7; D remains unclear. The V end was cut by 3 bases, the J end by 0 bases, with 9 bases between. The CDR3 covers 14 residues. The germline gives CDR1 SNHLY, CDR2 FYNNEI. This CDR3 reads CASSEAARSYEQYF. The CDR3 DNA reads TGTGCCAGCAGTGAGGCGGCGCGCTCCTACGAGCAGTACTTC.

This clonotype has just a few counts. The rearrangement uses TRBV27 and TRBJ2-1; no firm D call. In germline, CDR1 is MNHEY, CDR2 SMNVEV (reference sequence). V was trimmed by 0 bases and J by 3 bases, leaving 9 bases between them. There are 15 residues in the CDR3. Here the CDR3 DNA reads TGTGCCAGCAGTTTATCAGGGAACCGCTACAATGAGCAGTTCTTC. Translated: CASSLSGNRYNEQFF.

This clonotype was seen a few times. A read error may produce the germline difference seen at one junction end. The CDR3: CASSLAFQNAGHF. CDR3 sequence (DNA): TGCGCCAGCAGCTTGGCGTTCCAGAACGCCGGGCATTTT. The chain is built from TRBV5-1 and TRBJ2-3, with no clear D. The germline V gene has CDR1 SGHRS and CDR2 YFSETQ. CDR3 length: 13 residues.